What follows are 28 T cell receptor beta chains derived from one specimen sequenced in a study of cytomegalovirus exposure and HLA in healthy donors. This PCR relied on a set of 60 Vbeta primers and 13 Jbeta primers. Profiled with immunoSEQ multiplex PCR; TCRdb holds only in-frame clones, not every one. The repertoire holds more than 95,000 clones, with around three quarters as singletons. Sequenced material: PBMCs. These receptors were taken from a woman in her 40s in good health and CMV-seronegative.

The chain has TRBV7-6 and TRBJ1-3; D is uncertain. There are 15 residues in the CDR3. Trimming pared 4 bases from V and 0 bases from J, leaving 10 bases between. The germline CDR1 and CDR2 sequences are SGHVS and FNYEAQ. For the CDR3, the DNA is TGTGCCAGCAGCTCCGGTCACCGCTCTGGAAACACCATATATTTT. Amino acid sequence: CASSSGHRSGNTIYF. Full variable domain (outside the CDR3, taken from reference TRBV7-6 and TRBJ1-3): GAGVSQSPRYKVTKRGQDVALRCDPISGHVSLYWYRQALGQGPEFLTYFNYEAQQDKSGLPNDRFSAERPEGSISTLTIQRTEQRDSAMYRCASSSGHRSGNTIYFGEGSWLTVV.

CDR3 sequence: CATSPYPAAGNYNEQFF. As DNA, the CDR3 is TGTGCCACCAGCCCCTACCCCGCAGCGGGGAACTACAATGAGCAGTTCTTC. The chain recombines TRBV15 with TRBJ2-1; 7 bases line up with TRBD2. The CDR3 length is 17 residues. Germline loops: CDR1 LNHNV, CDR2 YYDKDF (reference sequence). Losses at the gene ends were 5 bases for V and 3 bases for J; bases not matched to a gene: 13.

This chain links TRBV19 with TRBJ1-1, with TRBD1 matching over 7 bases. Germline V lookup: CDR1 LNHDA, CDR2 SQIVND (reference sequence). The CDR3 extends over 15 amino acids. V lost 2 bases, J lost 5 bases, and 8 bases stayed unmatched. For the CDR3, the DNA is TGTGCCAGTAGTATACACAGGGGAGATGGGACTGAAGCTTTCTTT. It encodes CASSIHRGDGTEAFF.

The genes are TRBV27 and TRBJ1-6; D gene ambiguous. The CDR3 loop spans 14 amino acids. V was clipped by 4 bases and J by 13 bases, with 17 bases between them. Germline CDR1 MNHEY, CDR2 SMNVEV (reference sequence). The CDR3 is CASSYRDTLRPLHF. The CDR3 coding sequence is TGTGCCAGCAGTTACCGTGACACCCTTAGGCCCCTCCACTTT.

The rearrangement joins TRBV7-8 to TRBJ2-5, with D tentatively TRBD1 (6 bases). CDR1 and CDR2 (germline): SGHVS, FQNEAQ. V was shortened by 4 bases and J by 5 bases, with 11 bases between the two germline ends. This CDR3 is built from 13 residues. Here the CDR3 DNA reads TGTGCCAGCAGCTGGCCTCAGGGGGAGACCCAGTACTTC. The encoded protein is CASSWPQGETQYF. The variable domain in full, completed from reference TRBV7-8 and TRBJ2-5, reads GAGVSQSPRYKVAKRGQDVALRCDPISGHVSLFWYQQALGQGPEFLTYFQNEAQLDKSGLPSDRFFAERPEGSVSTLKIQRTQQEDSAVYLCASSWPQGETQYFGPGTRLLVL.

The genes are TRBV5-8 and TRBJ1-4; D gene unclear. CDR3 length: 15 amino acids. Per germline, CDR1 SGHTS and CDR2 YDEGEE. V lost 6 bases and J 0 bases, leaving 12 bases between the germline ends. CDR3: CASNLGSSTNEKLFF. CDR3 DNA sequence: TGTGCCAGCAACCTCGGGAGTTCAACTAATGAAAAACTGTTTTTT.

The chain has TRBV5-4 and TRBJ2-6; D is perhaps TRBD1 (5 bases). CDR1 is SGHNT, CDR2 YYREEE, per germline (reference sequence). V was clipped by 0 bases and J by 2 bases, with 18 bases between them. The CDR3 loop spans 19 amino acids. The chain's CDR3 is CASSLGIGHSSTGANVLTF. CDR3 DNA: TGTGCCAGCAGCTTGGGTATAGGACATTCTTCTACTGGGGCCAACGTCCTGACTTTC.

Concerning this clone: One end of the junction does not line up with germline, which may come from a read error. The CDR3 region is CASSLEWTSGTPGFSGANGLTF. CDR3 nucleotide sequence: TGTGCTAGCAGCTTGGAGTGGACTAGCGGGACTCCAGGTTTCTCTGGGGCCAACGGCCTGACTTTC. This chain links TRBV7-7 with TRBJ2-6; TRBD2 aligns across 12 bases. The CDR3 totals 22 residues. Germline CDR1 is SSHAT and CDR2 is FNYEAQ (reference sequence).

This clone occurred a few times. The chain recombines TRBV4-3 with TRBJ1-4; no firm D call. Germline CDR1 is LGHNA and CDR2 is YSLEER. This CDR3 region has 13 residues. Between the trimmed V and J ends, which lost 0 bases and 8 bases, there was a span of 7 bases. The CDR3 sequence is CASSQDRWEKLFF. The CDR3 bases are TGCGCCAGCAGCCAAGATCGGTGGGAAAAACTGTTTTTT.

This chain connects TRBV11-2 to TRBJ1-2; 9 positions match TRBD1. The germline gives CDR1 SGHAT, CDR2 FQNNGV. Trimming at V came to 4 bases and at J to 8 bases, leaving 8 bases not matched to a gene. The CDR3 is 14 amino acids. This CDR3 is CASSSRLTGGGYTF. The CDR3 bases are TGTGCCAGCAGCTCCCGTCTAACAGGGGGCGGCTACACCTTC. The full variable domain, completed using reference TRBV11-2 and TRBJ1-2, is EAGVAQSPRYKIIEKRQSVAFWCNPISGHATLYWYQQILGQGPKLLIQFQNNGVVDDSQLPKDRFSAERLKGVDSTLKIQPAKLEDSAVYLCASSSRLTGGGYTFGSGTRLTVV.

The chain combines TRBV7-9 with TRBJ2-7; TRBD2 matches at 8 bases. Trimming at V came to 5 bases and at J to 3 bases, leaving 9 bases not matched to a gene. This CDR3 has 15 amino acids. In germline, CDR1 is SEHNR, CDR2 FQNEAQ (reference sequence). The CDR3 spells CASSLGLARLYEQYF. CDR3 DNA sequence: TGTGCCAGCAGCCTTGGACTAGCACGTCTCTACGAGCAGTACTTC.

The gene calls are TRBV28 and TRBJ1-5; 8 nucleotides agree with TRBD1. Trimming cost V 2 bases and J 8 bases; bases outside gene matches: 5. The CDR3 runs 14 residues. The V gene's germline CDR1 is MDHEN and CDR2 SYDVKM. The CDR3 nucleotides read TGTGCCAGCAGTTTAATAACAGGGGGGAAGCCCCAGCATTTT. This encodes CASSLITGGKPQHF.

The chain uses TRBV6-1 and TRBJ2-3, with TRBD2 matching 9 bases. This CDR3 has 14 residues. V lost 8 bases and J lost 6; bases outside the gene matches: 9. Germline-derived CDR1 and CDR2 are MNHNS and SASEGT. The chain's CDR3 is CASLAGIGWDTQYF. CDR3 DNA sequence: TGTGCCAGCCTAGCGGGAATTGGGTGGGATACGCAGTATTTT.

This clone was seen a few times. This chain joins TRBV7-2 and TRBJ2-7, with D hard to call. Germline loops: CDR1 SGHTA, CDR2 FQGNSA. The CDR3 extends over 13 amino acids. The V end was cut by 1 base, the J end by 6 bases, with 10 bases between. CDR3 protein: CASSLVWASEQYF. Here the CDR3 DNA reads TGTGCCAGCAGCTTAGTTTGGGCCTCCGAGCAGTACTTC.

V and J are TRBV28 and TRBJ2-5; maybe TRBD1 (7 bases). Germline lookup yields CDR1 MDHEN and CDR2 SYDVKM. CDR3 length equals 14 residues. With 3 bases removed from V and 2 bases from J, the gap between germline ends came to 10 bases. The CDR3 loop reads CASSFQGGQETQYF. CDR3 nucleotide sequence: TGTGCCAGCAGTTTTCAGGGGGGACAAGAGACCCAGTACTTC.

J is TRBJ2-7 and V is TRBV5-5, with a tentative D call TRBD1 (6 bases). Germline V gene lookup returns CDR1 SGHKS and CDR2 YYEKEE (reference sequence). Trimming cost V 4 bases and J 1 base, with 9 bases left between them. The CDR3 loop spans 13 amino acids. The DNA for the CDR3 is TGTGCCAGCAGCCTCACAGGGTCCTACGAGCAGTACTTC. Its translation: CASSLTGSYEQYF.

The chain couples TRBV7-2 to TRBJ2-3; D gene unclear. Deletions cut 5 bases from V and 1 base from J, with 7 bases between. The germline CDR1 and CDR2 sequences are SGHTA and FQGNSA. The CDR3 is 13 residues long. CDR3 amino acids: CASSRAGTDTQYF. The CDR3 DNA reads TGTGCCAGCAGCCGCGCCGGCACAGATACGCAGTATTTT.

The V call is TRBV5-1, the J call TRBJ2-5, with 13 bases fitting TRBD2. CDR1 and CDR2 (germline): SGHRS, YFSETQ. With V trimmed by 3 bases and J by 7 bases, 18 bases remained unmatched. CDR3 length: 19 amino acids. CDR3: CASSSNVPGLAGTGPTQYF. The CDR3 nucleotides are TGCGCCAGCAGCTCAAACGTCCCGGGACTAGCGGGAACCGGCCCGACCCAGTACTTC.

The CDR3 sequence: CASSVGSPQTYNEQFF. CDR3 DNA sequence: TGTGCCAGCAGCGTAGGTTCGCCCCAGACCTACAATGAGCAGTTCTTC. The chain recombines TRBV9 with TRBJ2-1; D remains ambiguous. Germline V lookup: CDR1 SGDLS, CDR2 YYNGEE. The CDR3 runs 16 residues. The V end was cut by 0 bases, the J end by 2 bases, with 12 bases between.

In regard to this clone: Other nucleotide sequences from this sample produce the same CDR3. The chain carries TRBV5-1 and TRBJ2-7; 13 bases map to TRBD2. The CDR3 runs 14 residues. The V gene's germline CDR1 is SGHRS and CDR2 YFSETQ. With V trimmed by 5 bases and J by 3 bases, 2 bases remained unmatched. The CDR3 bases are TGCGCCAGCAGTAGGACTAGCGGGAGCTACGAGCAGTACTTC. Translating gives CASSRTSGSYEQYF.

V gene TRBV28 combines with J gene TRBJ2-7; D gene unclear. Germline CDR1 and CDR2: MDHEN and SYDVKM. The length of the CDR3 is 11 residues. V dropped 7 bases and J dropped 3 bases, with 7 bases sitting between them. CDR3 coding DNA: TGTGCCAGCAAACGGTTCTACGAGCAGTACTTC. Translating gives CASKRFYEQYF.

The chain has TRBV5-5 and TRBJ1-2, with 9 bases matching TRBD1. J was trimmed by 6 bases and V by 1 base; bases with no gene match: 4. CDR3 size: 14 residues. Germline CDR1 and CDR2: SGHKS and YYEKEE (reference sequence). The CDR3 coding sequence is TGTGCCAGCAGCTTGCCCGGGACAGGGAATGGCTACACCTTC. It codes for CASSLPGTGNGYTF.

The sample holds one count of this clone. CDR3 loop: CASSPGSGRVWHNEQFF. Here the CDR3 DNA reads TGTGCCAGCAGTCCGGGTAGCGGGAGGGTATGGCACAATGAGCAGTTCTTC. The rearrangement uses TRBV28 and TRBJ2-1, with 11 bases fitting TRBD2. The germline CDR1 and CDR2 sequences are MDHEN and SYDVKM. V lost 5 bases and J lost 5; bases outside the gene matches: 11. The CDR3 spans 17 residues.

The rearrangement uses TRBV19 and TRBJ1-4; 8 bases line up with TRBD1. Germline-derived CDR1 and CDR2 are LNHDA and SQIVND (reference sequence). J lost 2 bases, V lost 9 bases, and 2 bases had no gene match. The CDR3 has 13 residues. The CDR3 region has the DNA TGTGCCAGCAGGACAGGGACTAATGAAAAACTGTTTTTT. Translated: CASRTGTNEKLFF.

The gene calls are TRBV6-1 and TRBJ2-3; D is uncertain. V shed 1 base and J shed 7 bases, with 6 bases lying between them. Per the germline V gene, CDR1 is MNHNS and CDR2 is SASEGT. The CDR3 loop spans 12 amino acids. The CDR3 loop is CASSEDVNTQYF. The DNA for the CDR3 is TGTGCCAGCAGTGAAGATGTCAATACGCAGTATTTT.

J is TRBJ2-7 and V is TRBV19; tentatively, D is TRBD1 (6 bases). The CDR3 has 13 residues. The germline V gene encodes CDR1 LNHDA and CDR2 SQIVND (reference sequence). V was trimmed by 4 bases and J by 2 bases, leaving 9 bases between them. This chain's CDR3 is CASSRGTPYEQYF. CDR3 bases: TGTGCCAGTAGTAGAGGGACACCCTACGAGCAGTACTTC.

In this sample, this clone turned up a few times. The V and J genes are TRBV7-9 and TRBJ2-1; 12 bases match TRBD2. From germline, CDR1 is SEHNR and CDR2 FQNEAQ (reference sequence). This CDR3 comprises 17 residues. V gave up 5 bases and J gave up 6 bases; unmatched junction bases: 11. Here the CDR3 DNA reads TGTGCCAGCAGCCGGCTAGCGGGAGGGCCCCAAGTCAATGAGCAGTTCTTC. Its translation: CASSRLAGGPQVNEQFF.

This clone was counted between two and nine times. The chain couples TRBV4-1 to TRBJ2-3, with 7 bases lining up with TRBD2. The CDR3 contains 15 residues. CDR1 is MGHRA, CDR2 YSYEKL, per germline. J lost 1 base, V lost 1 base, and 2 bases had no gene match. The CDR3 DNA follows: TGCGCCAGCAGCCAAGGGGAGGGAGGCACAGATACGCAGTATTTT. This encodes CASSQGEGGTDTQYF.